This T cell receptor (beta chain) came from a study of Ad26.COV2.S vaccination and SARS-CoV-2 variants. Treatment denoted: roughly 20 received Ad26.COV2.S at low or high dose, single or two shots; 5 received placebo; per-sample allocation not given. It was on day 63 after the first vaccine or placebo injection that samples were taken. This CDR3 spans 14 amino acids. V gave up 8 bases and J gave up 1 base; unmatched junction bases: 5. Germline CDR1 MNHEY, CDR2 SMNVEV (reference sequence). The table came from immunoSEQ multiplex PCR; TCRdb's copy has only in-frame clones and leaves some out. The table has approximately 400,000 clones, about four fifths seen once.

The receptor comes from a person between 18 and 60 years old who received the Ad26.COV2.S COVID-19 vaccine or a placebo. Sequences were derived from peripheral blood, sampled in a trial of Ad26.COV2.S vaccine versus placebo. The V call is TRBV27, the J call TRBJ1-1; 9 positions match TRBD1. Here the CDR3 DNA reads TGTGCCAGCCGACTACAGGGGGCGAACACTGAAGCTTTCTTT. Residues: CASRLQGANTEAFF.